This TCR beta chain was sequenced during a study of OX40 agonist ivuxolimab in advanced cancers. The junction had 2 bases not matched to a gene; V was cut back by 4 bases and J by 2 bases. The CDR3 covers 13 residues. CDR1 SGHDT and CDR2 YYEEEE come from the germline V gene. Profiled with immunoSEQ multiplex PCR; TCRdb holds only in-frame clones, not every one. The sample lists more than 55,000 clones, 91% seen once, with 11% to 15% in the top ten. This sequence originates from an adult with an advanced solid tumor such as melanoma, head and neck, liver or kidney cancer. The specimen comprised CD4+ or CD8+ T cells sorted from blood, sampled in a trial of the OX40 agonist ivuxolimab. V gene TRBV5-6 combines with J gene TRBJ2-5, with 7 bases fitting TRBD1. The CDR3 here is CASSRGQQETQYF. The CDR3 DNA sequence: TGTGCCAGCAGCAGGGGACAGCAAGAGACCCAGTACTTC.